This record looks at one T cell receptor beta chain sequence and its context. Its specificity is unknown. Around 2 micrograms of genomic DNA came from cryopreserved PBMCs for TCR beta libraries. Some clones are missing from TCRdb's copy, which holds only in-frame ones; the method was immunoSEQ multiplex PCR. The table records over 250,000 clones, roughly four fifths of them present only once. Trimming pared 4 bases from V and 15 bases from J, leaving 16 bases between. CDR3 size: 11 residues. Looked up from germline, CDR1 is SQVTM and CDR2 is ANQGSEA. The record originates from a study of cytotoxic CD8 clonotypes in ibrutinib-treated CLL. Study results and caveats: Clonality at baseline surpassed age-matched healthy donors and tracked circulating CD8+ T-cell counts. Sustained-remission patients were sampled at different times than progressing patients were. Treatment left the uncommon public clonotypes either contracted or stable in frequency.

The chain is built from TRBV29-1 and TRBJ2-1; possible D gene TRBD2, 6 bases. This receptor was taken from a human donor with chronic lymphocytic leukemia. The specimen was PBMCs, collected at disease progression, from a patient treated with ibrutinib. Written as DNA, the CDR3 is TGCAGCGTTGTCGGCCAGGGAGGCAGGTTCTTC. Residues: CSVVGQGGRFF.